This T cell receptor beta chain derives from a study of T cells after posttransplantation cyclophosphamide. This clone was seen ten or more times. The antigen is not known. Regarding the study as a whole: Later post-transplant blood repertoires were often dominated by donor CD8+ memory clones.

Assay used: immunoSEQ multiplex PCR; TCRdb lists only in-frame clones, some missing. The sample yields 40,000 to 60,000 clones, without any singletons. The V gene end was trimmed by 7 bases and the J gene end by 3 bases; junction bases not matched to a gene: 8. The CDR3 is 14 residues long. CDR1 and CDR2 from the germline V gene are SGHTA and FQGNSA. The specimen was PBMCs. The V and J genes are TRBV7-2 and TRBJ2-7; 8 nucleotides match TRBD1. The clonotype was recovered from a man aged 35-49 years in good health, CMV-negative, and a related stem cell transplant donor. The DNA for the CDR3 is TGTGCCAGCAATTACGGGACAGGAAACTACGAGCAGTACTTC. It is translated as CASNYGTGNYEQYF. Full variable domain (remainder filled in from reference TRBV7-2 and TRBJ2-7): GAGVSQSPSNKVTEKGKDVELRCDPISGHTALYWYRQSLGQGLEFLIYFQGNSAPDKSGLPSDRFSAERTGGSVSTLTIQRTQQEDSAVYLCASNYGTGNYEQYFGPGTRLTVT.